The clone carrying this T cell receptor beta chain was counted a few times. Its cognate antigen is unknown. This entry belongs to a study of metastatic and nonmetastatic thyroid tumors. On the study more broadly: Patients with malignant and benign thyroid disease provided blood and tumor or nodule tissue, whose repertoires were compared.

The entire patient cohort was treatment-naive prior to thyroid surgery. Overall study results and limits: The reported finding was significantly higher TCR beta diversity in malignant thyroid tumors relative to benign nodules, in blood and tumor.

The authors' processing: Clinicopathological groups differed in CDR3, with these differences serving to build a distant-metastasis classifier for papillary thyroid cancer. TCRdb reanalyzed the PCR reads with MiXCR. The V and J calls reflect TCRdb's pipeline rather than the authors' work. This table holds around 31,000 clones, about a fifth found once. Trimming took 5 bases from V and 0 from J; bases not matched to a gene: 10. This CDR3 comprises 16 residues. Per the germline V gene, CDR1 is LGHNT and CDR2 is FRNRAP. The sequencing input was tumor tissue. The chain uses TRBV12-5 and TRBJ2-7; 7 bases are a match to TRBD2. The TCR originated in a male donor with papillary thyroid cancer or a benign thyroid nodule (not recorded which). Some clones in this sample may be carry-over from other donors' samples. The CDR3 DNA reads as TGTGCTAGTGGTCCCCTCGGGGCTAGCGGCTCCTACGAGCAGTACTTC. It yields the protein CASGPLGASGSYEQYF.